The clone carrying this T cell receptor beta chain has a handful of counts. Its antigen is still unknown. This may be a read error, as it is one base from a much larger clone. This sample is part of a study of lung T cells in sarcoidosis with Löfgren's syndrome. Study findings and constraints: Multiple Löfgren's syndrome patients reportedly shared TRAV12-1 and TRBV2 CDR3 motifs. TRAV12-1 preferentially paired with TRBV2, with homologous CDR3s.

TCRdb ran MiXCR on the reads and lists one entry per CDR3 protein. Of roughly 19,000 distinct CDR3 sequences in the sample, roughly a fifth were seen once. CDR1 is SEHNR and CDR2 is FQNEAQ in the germline V gene (reference sequence). The CDR3 is 17 amino acids. This TCR was sampled from a human donor with sarcoidosis (Löfgren's syndrome or another form), or a control subject (not recorded which). The chain recombines TRBV7-9 with TRBJ2-3; 8 nucleotides agree with TRBD1. Sequenced material: CD4+ T cells from PBMCs. This CDR3 is CASSLGSTGALRDTQCF. CDR3 bases: TGTGCCAGCAGCTTGGGGTCGACAGGGGCGCTCAGGGATACGCAGTGTTTT. Full variable domain (rest looked up from reference TRBV7-9 and TRBJ2-3): DTGVSQNPRHKITKRGQNVTFRCDPISEHNRLYWYRQTLGQGPEFLTYFQNEAQLEKSRLLSDRFSAERPKGSFSTLEIQRTEQGDSAMYLCASSLGSTGALRDTQCFGPGTRLTVL.